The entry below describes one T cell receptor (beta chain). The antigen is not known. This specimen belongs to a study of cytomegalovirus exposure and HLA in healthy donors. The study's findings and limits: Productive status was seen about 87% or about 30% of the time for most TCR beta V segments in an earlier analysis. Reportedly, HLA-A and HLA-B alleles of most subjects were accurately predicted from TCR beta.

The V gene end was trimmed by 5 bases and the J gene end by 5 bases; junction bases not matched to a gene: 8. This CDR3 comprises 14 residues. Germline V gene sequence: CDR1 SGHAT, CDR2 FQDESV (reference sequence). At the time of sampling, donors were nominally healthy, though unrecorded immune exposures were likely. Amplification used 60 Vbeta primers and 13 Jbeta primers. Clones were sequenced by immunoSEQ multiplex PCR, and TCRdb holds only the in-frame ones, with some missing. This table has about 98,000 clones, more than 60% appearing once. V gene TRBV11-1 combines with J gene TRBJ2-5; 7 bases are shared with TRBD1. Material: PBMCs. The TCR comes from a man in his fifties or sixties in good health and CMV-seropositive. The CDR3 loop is CASSLTGFGETQYF. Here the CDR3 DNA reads TGTGCCAGCAGCCTGACAGGGTTTGGGGAGACCCAGTACTTC.